The clone carrying this TCR beta chain was seen many times. The antigen remains unidentified. Time point denoted: persistent/refractory GD, antithyroid drugs over 5 years with positive TRAb. From RNA extracted from PBMCs, the TCR library was made. iRepertoire HTBI primers and Arm-PCR of CDR3 regions built TCR beta libraries. Each CDR3 protein gets one entry after TCRdb re-called the multiplex PCR reads with MiXCR. The sample records 500,000 to 800,000 distinct CDR3 sequences, about 30% being singletons. Looked up from germline, CDR1 is KGHSH and CDR2 is LQKENI. The CDR3 consists of 13 residues. The germline V and J ends were trimmed by 8 bases and 0 bases, with 10 bases remaining between them. This specimen comes from a study of regulatory T cells in long-lasting Graves disease. Regarding the study as a whole: Study of thyroid tissue was not done, with only peripheral blood studied. Newly diagnosed patients had higher TCR diversity than persistent Graves' patients did. There was favoring of TRBV28, TRBJ1-2 and TRBJ2-5 in persistent disease. The persistent group shared 2,500 to 3,000 public clonotypes, more than the roughly 990 shared by new patients.

This material consisted of peripheral blood mononuclear cells (PBMCs), taken when the disease was refractory, from a patient treated with antithyroid drugs. The sequence was obtained from a female donor with Graves disease. The V call is TRBV18, the J call TRBJ1-1; no reliable D call. CDR3 DNA: TGTGCCAGCAGCCCCGCCCTGAACACTGAAGCTTTCTTT. As protein: CASSPALNTEAFF.